This TCR beta chain comes out of a study of post-analysis software for immune sequencing data. Background on the study: Recorded disease courses covered relapsing-remitting, secondary progressive and progressive-relapsing multiple sclerosis. Some patients had no subtype annotation.

Overall study findings and caveats: The normalized Chao1 diversity of multiple sclerosis patients was significantly lower than that of controls. The F measure placed samples prepared in the same batch into strongly shared clusters. TRBV5-6, TRBV5-1 and TRBV20-1 were among a handful of TRBV segments more frequent in patients than controls.

This clonotype was seen a few times. What it binds is unknown. Carried by the TCR beta cDNA libraries were unique molecular identifiers. TCRdb reprocessed the PCR reads via MiXCR and lists one record per CDR3 protein. The table lists 650,000 to 850,000 distinct CDR3 sequences, about half of them singletons. The CDR3 is 17 residues long. The germline CDR1 and CDR2 sequences are MDHEN and SYDVKM. Unmatched junction bases numbered 8, after V lost 1 base and J lost 5 bases. The TCR was taken from a girl between 5 and 17 years old with multiple sclerosis. Source material: blood. This rearrangement joins TRBV28 to TRBJ2-5, with TRBD1 identical over 12 bases. This chain's CDR3 is CASSLFPGQGAPETQYF. The CDR3 region has the DNA TGTGCCAGCAGTTTATTCCCGGGACAGGGGGCCCCTGAGACCCAGTACTTC.